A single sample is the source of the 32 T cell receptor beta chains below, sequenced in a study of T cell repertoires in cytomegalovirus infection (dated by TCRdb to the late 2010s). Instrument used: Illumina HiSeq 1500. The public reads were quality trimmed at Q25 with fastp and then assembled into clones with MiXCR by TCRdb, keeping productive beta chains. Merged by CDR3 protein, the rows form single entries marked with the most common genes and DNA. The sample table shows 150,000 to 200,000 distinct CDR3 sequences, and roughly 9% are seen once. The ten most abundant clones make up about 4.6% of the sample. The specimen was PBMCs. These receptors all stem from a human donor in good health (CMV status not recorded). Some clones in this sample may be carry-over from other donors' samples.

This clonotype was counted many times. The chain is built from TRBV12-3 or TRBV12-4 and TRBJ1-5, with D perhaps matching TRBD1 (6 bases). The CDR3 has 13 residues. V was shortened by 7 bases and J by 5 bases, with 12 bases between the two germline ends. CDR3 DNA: TGTGCCAGCACCTGGGACAAGGATCAGCCCCAGCATTTT. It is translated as CASTWDKDQPQHF.

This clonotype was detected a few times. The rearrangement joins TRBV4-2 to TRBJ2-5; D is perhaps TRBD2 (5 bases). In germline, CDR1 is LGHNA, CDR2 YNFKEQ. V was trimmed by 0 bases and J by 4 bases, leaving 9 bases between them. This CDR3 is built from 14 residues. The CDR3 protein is CASSQEFRGETQYF. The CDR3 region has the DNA TGTGCCAGCAGCCAAGAGTTCCGGGGAGAGACCCAGTACTTC.

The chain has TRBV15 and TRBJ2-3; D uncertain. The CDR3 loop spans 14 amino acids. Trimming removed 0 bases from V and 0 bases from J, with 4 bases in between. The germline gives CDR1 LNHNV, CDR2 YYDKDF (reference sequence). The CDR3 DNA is TGTGCCACCAGCAGAGATGTGAGCACAGATACGCAGTATTTT. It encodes CATSRDVSTDTQYF.

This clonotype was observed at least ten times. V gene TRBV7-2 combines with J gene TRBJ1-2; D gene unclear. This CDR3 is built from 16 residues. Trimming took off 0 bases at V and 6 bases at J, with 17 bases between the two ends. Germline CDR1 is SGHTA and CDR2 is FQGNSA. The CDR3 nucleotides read TGTGCCAGCAGCTTAGCGCTTTCGTGGCAGGACCATGGCTACACCTTC. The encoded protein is CASSLALSWQDHGYTF.

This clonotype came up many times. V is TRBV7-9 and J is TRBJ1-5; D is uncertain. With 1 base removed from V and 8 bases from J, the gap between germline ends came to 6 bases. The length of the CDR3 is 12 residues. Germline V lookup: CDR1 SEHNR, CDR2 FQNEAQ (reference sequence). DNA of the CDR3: TGTGCCAGCAGCTTAGGAGGCGAGCCCCAGCATTTT. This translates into CASSLGGEPQHF. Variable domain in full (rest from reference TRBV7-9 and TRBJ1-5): DTGVSQNPRHKITKRGQNVTFRCDPISEHNRLYWYRQTLGQGPEFLTYFQNEAQLEKSRLLSDRFSAERPKGSFSTLEIQRTEQGDSAMYLCASSLGGEPQHFGDGTRLSIL.

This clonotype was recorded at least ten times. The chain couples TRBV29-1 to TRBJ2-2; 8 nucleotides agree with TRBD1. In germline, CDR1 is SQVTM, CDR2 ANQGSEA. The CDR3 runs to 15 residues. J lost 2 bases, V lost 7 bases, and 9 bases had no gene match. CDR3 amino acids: CSGGPDRANTGELFF. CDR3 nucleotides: TGCAGCGGGGGACCGGACAGGGCCAACACCGGGGAGCTGTTTTTT.

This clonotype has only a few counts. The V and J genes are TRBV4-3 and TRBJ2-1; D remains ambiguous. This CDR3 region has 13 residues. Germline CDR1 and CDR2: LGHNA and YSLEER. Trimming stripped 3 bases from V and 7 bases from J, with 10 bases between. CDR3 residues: CASSHVHGNEQFF. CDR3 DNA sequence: TGCGCCAGCAGCCATGTTCACGGGAATGAGCAGTTCTTC.

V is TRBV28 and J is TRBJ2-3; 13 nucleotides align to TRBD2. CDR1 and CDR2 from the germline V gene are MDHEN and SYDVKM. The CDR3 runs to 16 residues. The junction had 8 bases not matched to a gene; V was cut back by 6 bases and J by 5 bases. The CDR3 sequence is CASSPMGLAGIDTQYF. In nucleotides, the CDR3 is TGTGCCAGCAGCCCCATGGGACTAGCGGGAATAGATACGCAGTATTTT. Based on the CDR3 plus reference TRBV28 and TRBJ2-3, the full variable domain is DVKVTQSSRYLVKRTGEKVFLECVQDMDHENMFWYRQDPGLGLRLIYFSYDVKMKEKGDIPEGYSVSREKKERFSLILESASTNQTSMYLCASSPMGLAGIDTQYFGPGTRLTVL.

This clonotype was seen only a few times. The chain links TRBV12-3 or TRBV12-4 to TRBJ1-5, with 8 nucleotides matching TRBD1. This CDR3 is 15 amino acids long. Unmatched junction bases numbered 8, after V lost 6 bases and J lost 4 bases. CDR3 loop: CASRLGQGYNQPQHF. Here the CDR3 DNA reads TGTGCCAGCAGACTAGGACAGGGCTATAATCAGCCCCAGCATTTT.

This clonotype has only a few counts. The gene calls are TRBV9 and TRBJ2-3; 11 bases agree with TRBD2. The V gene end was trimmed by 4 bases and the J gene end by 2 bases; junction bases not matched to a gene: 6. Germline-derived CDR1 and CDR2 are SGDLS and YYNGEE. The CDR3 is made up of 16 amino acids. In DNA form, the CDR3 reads TGTGCCAGCAGCACCGGGACTAGCGGTCCCACAGATACGCAGTATTTT. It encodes CASSTGTSGPTDTQYF.

CDR3 protein: CASSTGDYPSEQFF. The CDR3 nucleotides are TGTGCCAGCAGCACGGGGGACTACCCCAGTGAGCAGTTCTTC. This chain connects TRBV7-9 to TRBJ2-1, with 7 bases lining up with TRBD2. Trimming removed 5 bases from V and 9 bases from J; junction bases left unmatched: 10. CDR3 length: 14 residues. Germline loops: CDR1 SEHNR, CDR2 FQNEAQ (reference sequence).

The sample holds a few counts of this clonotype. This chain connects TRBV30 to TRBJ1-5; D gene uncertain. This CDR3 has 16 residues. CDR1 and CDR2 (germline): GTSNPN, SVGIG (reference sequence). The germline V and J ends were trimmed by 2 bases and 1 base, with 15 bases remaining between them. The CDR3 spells CAWSLGGPPSNQPQHF. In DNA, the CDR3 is TGTGCCTGGAGTTTGGGAGGACCTCCGAGCAATCAGCCCCAGCATTTT.

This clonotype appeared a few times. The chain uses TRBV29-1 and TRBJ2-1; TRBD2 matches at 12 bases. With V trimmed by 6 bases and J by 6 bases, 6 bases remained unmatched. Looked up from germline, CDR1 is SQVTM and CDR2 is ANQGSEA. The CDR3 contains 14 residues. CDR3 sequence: CSVETSGSSNEQFF. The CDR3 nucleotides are TGCAGCGTCGAGACTAGCGGGAGTTCCAATGAGCAGTTCTTC.

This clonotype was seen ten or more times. CDR3: CASSPGGYNEQFF. The CDR3 nucleotides are TGTGCCAGCAGCCCTGGAGGGTACAATGAGCAGTTCTTC. The chain joins TRBV7-3 to TRBJ2-1; perhaps TRBD2 as D (6 bases). This CDR3 contains 13 residues. Germline CDR1 is SGHTA and CDR2 is FQGTGA. Between the trimmed V and J ends, which lost 5 bases and 4 bases, there was a span of 9 bases.

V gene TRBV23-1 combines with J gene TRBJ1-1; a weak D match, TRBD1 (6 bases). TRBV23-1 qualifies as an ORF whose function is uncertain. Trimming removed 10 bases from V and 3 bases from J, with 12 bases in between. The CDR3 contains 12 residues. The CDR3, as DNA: TGCGCCAAAAAAGGGGGAGACACTGAAGCTTTCTTT. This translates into CAKKGGDTEAFF.

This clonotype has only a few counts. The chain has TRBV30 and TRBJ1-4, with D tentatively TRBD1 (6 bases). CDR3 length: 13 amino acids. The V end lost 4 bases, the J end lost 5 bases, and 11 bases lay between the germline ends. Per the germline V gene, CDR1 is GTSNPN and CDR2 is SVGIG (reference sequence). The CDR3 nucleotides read TGTGCCTGGAAGGGGACAAAAAATGAAAAACTGTTTTTT. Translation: CAWKGTKNEKLFF.

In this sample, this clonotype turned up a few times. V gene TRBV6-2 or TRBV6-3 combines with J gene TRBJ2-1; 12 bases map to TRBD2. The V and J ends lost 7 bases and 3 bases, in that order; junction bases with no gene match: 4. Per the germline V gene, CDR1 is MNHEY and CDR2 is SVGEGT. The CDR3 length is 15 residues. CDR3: CASTKTSGGYNEQFF. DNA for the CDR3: TGTGCCAGCACTAAGACTAGCGGGGGCTACAATGAGCAGTTCTTC.

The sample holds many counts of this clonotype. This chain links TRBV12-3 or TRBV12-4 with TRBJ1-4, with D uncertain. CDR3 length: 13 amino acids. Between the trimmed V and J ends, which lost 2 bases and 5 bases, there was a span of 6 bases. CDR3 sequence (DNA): TGTGCCAGCAGTTTAAAACGGAATGAAAAACTGTTTTTT. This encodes CASSLKRNEKLFF.

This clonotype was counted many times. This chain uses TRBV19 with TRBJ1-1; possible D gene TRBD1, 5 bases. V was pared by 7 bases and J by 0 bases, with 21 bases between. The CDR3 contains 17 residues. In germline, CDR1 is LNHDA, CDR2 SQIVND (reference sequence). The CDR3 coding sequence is TGTGCCAGTAAATCTCCTCGGAGGGGAGGTATGAACACTGAAGCTTTCTTT. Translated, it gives CASKSPRRGGMNTEAFF.

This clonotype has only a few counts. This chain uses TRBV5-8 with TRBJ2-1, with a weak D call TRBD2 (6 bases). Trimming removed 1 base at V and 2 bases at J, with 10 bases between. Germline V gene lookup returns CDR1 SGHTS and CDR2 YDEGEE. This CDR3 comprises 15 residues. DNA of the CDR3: TGTGCCAGCAGCTTGAAGGGCGGGACCTACAATGAGCAGTTCTTC. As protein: CASSLKGGTYNEQFF. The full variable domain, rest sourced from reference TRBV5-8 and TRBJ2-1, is EAGVTQSPTHLIKTRGQQATLRCSPISGHTSVYWYQQALGLGLQFLLWYDEGEERNRGNFPPRFSGRQFPNYSSELNVNALELEDSALYLCASSLKGGTYNEQFFGPGTRLTVL.

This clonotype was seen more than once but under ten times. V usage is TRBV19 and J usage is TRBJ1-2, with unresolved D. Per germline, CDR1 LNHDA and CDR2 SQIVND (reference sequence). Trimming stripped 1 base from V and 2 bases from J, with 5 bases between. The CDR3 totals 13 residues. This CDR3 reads CASSIVGNYGYTF. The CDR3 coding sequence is TGTGCCAGTAGTATAGTAGGGAACTATGGCTACACCTTC.

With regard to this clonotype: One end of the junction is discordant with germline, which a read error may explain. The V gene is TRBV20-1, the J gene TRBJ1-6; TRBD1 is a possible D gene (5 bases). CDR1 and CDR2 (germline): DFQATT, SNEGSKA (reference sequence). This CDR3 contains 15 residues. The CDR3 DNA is TGCAGTGCCAGAGGGGACTTACTGCGTAATTCACCCCTCCACTTT. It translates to CSARGDLLRNSPLHF.

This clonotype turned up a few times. CDR3 DNA sequence: TGTGCCAGCAGTTACTCAGCGGGTTTCGATGAAAAACTGTTTTTT. It yields the protein CASSYSAGFDEKLFF. The chain joins TRBV6-2 or TRBV6-3 to TRBJ1-4; D is unresolved. V lost 0 bases to trimming and J lost 6 bases, with 11 bases between them. The CDR3 is 15 residues long. Germline values: CDR1 MNHEY, CDR2 SVGEGT.

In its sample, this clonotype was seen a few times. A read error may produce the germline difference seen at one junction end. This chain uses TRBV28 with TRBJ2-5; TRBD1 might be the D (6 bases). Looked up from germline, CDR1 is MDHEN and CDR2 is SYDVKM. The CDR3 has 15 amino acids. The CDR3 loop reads CGSYGEGVTQETQYF. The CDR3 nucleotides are TGTGGCAGCTACGGCGAGGGGGTGACCCAAGAGACCCAGTACTTC.

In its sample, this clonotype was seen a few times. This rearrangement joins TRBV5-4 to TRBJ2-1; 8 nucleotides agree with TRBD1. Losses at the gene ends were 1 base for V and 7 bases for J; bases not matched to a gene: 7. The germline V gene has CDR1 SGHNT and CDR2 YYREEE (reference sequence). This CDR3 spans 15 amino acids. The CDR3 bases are TGTGCCAGCAGCTTGAAGGCAGGGGGCAGGAATGAGCAGTTCTTC. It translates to CASSLKAGGRNEQFF. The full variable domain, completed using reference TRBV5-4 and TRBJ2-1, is ETGVTQSPTHLIKTRGQQVTLRCSSQSGHNTVSWYQQALGQGPQFIFQYYREEENGRGNFPPRFSGLQFPNYSSELNVNALELDDSALYLCASSLKAGGRNEQFFGPGTRLTVL.

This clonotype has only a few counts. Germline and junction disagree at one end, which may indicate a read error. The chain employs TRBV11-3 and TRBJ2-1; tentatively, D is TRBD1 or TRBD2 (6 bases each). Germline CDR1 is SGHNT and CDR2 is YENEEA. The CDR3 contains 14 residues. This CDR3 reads CASTRGPSSNEQFF. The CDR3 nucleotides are TGTGCCAGCACCCGGGGGCCTTCCTCCAATGAGCAGTTCTTC.

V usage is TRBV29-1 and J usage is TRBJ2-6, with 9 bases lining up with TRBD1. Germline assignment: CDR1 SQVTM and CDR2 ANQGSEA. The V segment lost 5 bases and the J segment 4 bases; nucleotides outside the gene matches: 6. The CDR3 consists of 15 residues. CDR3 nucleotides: TGCAGCGTTAAACAGGGGGCGTCCGGGGCCAACGTCCTGACTTTC. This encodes CSVKQGASGANVLTF.

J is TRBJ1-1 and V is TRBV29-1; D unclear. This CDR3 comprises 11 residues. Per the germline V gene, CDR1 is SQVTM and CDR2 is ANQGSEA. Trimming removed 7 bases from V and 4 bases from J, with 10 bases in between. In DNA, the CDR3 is TGCAGCGGAGTACAAACCACTGAAGCTTTCTTT. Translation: CSGVQTTEAFF.

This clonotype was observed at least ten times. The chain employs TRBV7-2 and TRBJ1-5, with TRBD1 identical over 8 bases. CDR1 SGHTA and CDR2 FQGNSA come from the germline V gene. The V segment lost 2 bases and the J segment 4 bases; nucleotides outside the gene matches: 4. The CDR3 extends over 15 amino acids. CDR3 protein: CASSLFGTGNQPQHF. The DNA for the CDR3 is TGTGCCAGCAGCTTATTCGGGACAGGAAATCAGCCCCAGCATTTT. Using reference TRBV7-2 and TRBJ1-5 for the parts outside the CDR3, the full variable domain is GAGVSQSPSNKVTEKGKDVELRCDPISGHTALYWYRQSLGQGLEFLIYFQGNSAPDKSGLPSDRFSAERTGGSVSTLTIQRTQQEDSAVYLCASSLFGTGNQPQHFGDGTRLSIL.

CDR3 protein: CASSPRRVVRETQYF. The DNA of the CDR3 is TGTGCCAGCAGCCCCCGGAGGGTGGTTCGAGAGACCCAGTACTTC. The chain couples TRBV7-9 to TRBJ2-5; a weak D match, TRBD2 (6 bases). Trimming took 5 bases from V and 4 from J, leaving 17 bases between them. Germline V gene data show CDR1 as SEHNR and CDR2 as FQNEAQ (reference sequence). The CDR3 is 15 amino acids.

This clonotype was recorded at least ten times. CDR3: CASTLGGANNEQFF. For the CDR3, the DNA is TGTGCCAGTACGCTGGGGGGGGCCAACAATGAGCAGTTCTTC. The rearrangement links TRBV7-3 to TRBJ2-1; D may be TRBD2 (7 bases). This CDR3 has 14 residues. Germline lookup yields CDR1 SGHTA and CDR2 FQGTGA. Trimming shortened V by 9 bases and J by 5 bases, and 17 bases separated the two germline ends.

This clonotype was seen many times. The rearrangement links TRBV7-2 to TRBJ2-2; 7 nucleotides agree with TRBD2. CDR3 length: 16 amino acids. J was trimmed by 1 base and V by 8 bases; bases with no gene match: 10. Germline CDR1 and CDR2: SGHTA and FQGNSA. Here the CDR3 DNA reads TGTGCCAGCGGGAGGGTCAGTCGCGGGAACACCGGGGAGCTGTTTTTT. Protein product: CASGRVSRGNTGELFF.